This is a list of T cell receptor beta chains from one sample in a study of T cell repertoires in cytomegalovirus infection. Each CDR3 protein is one row after TCRdb ran MiXCR on the reads. The sample comprises nearly 700,000 distinct CDR3 sequences, around 30% of which are singletons, and around a sixth rests with the top ten. No antigen has been assigned to these receptors. The sequencing here drew on cultured PBMCs, taken from culture after CMV antigen stimulation. The source is a human donor in good health (CMV status not recorded). Some clones in this sample may be carry-over from other donors' samples. Each CDR3 is given with its conserved first and last residue. The order of the fields is CDR3 protein, CDR3 DNA, clone size, J gene, D gene, V gene. D genes are given only for firm matches. Clone size is given for some rows only: seen once, a few or many times, or a class if the clone is expanded.

CASSRTTDNEQFF,TGTGCCAGCAGCCGGACTACAGACAATGAGCAGTTCTTC,NA,TRBJ2-1,NA,TRBV6-6
CASSFGGPDTQYF,TGTGCCAGCAGCTTTGGCGGGCCCGATACGCAGTATTTT,many,TRBJ2-3,NA,TRBV7-2
CAISGGRGGGTRIDEQFF,TGTGCCATCAGTGGGGGACGAGGGGGGGGCACCCGGATCGATGAGCAGTTCTTC,few,TRBJ2-1,NA,TRBV10-3
CASSSSSGRGDEQYF,TGTGCCAGCAGCTCCTCAAGCGGGAGGGGCGACGAGCAGTACTTC,many,TRBJ2-7,TRBD2,TRBV7-9
CASSLVLPYTDTQYF,TGTGCCAGCAGCTTAGTACTTCCCTACACAGATACGCAGTATTTT,NA,TRBJ2-3,NA,TRBV7-2
CASSSEGNIQYF,TGTGCCAGCAGCTCTGAGGGAAACATTCAGTACTTC,many,TRBJ2-4,NA,TRBV7-2
CSARVEGIRSYNEQFF,TGCAGTGCTAGAGTAGAAGGGATACGCTCCTACAATGAGCAGTTCTTC,NA,TRBJ2-1,NA,TRBV20-1
CASSIGGTSYEQYF,TGTGCCAGTAGTATCGGCGGGACCTCCTACGAGCAGTACTTC,NA,TRBJ2-7,NA,TRBV19
CASSGGRLRGSPLHF,TGTGCCAGCAGTGGTGGGCGATTGAGGGGCTCACCCCTCCACTTT,once,TRBJ1-6,NA,TRBV2
CASSAGTGFFQPQHF,TGTGCCAGCAGCGCTGGGACAGGGTTTTTTCAGCCCCAGCATTTT,NA,TRBJ1-5,TRBD1,TRBV28
CAPVGQENIQYF,TGCGCCCCAGTGGGGCAGGAAAACATTCAGTACTTC,NA,TRBJ2-4,NA,TRBV4-1
CASRKTWTSIQETQYF,TGTGCCAGCAGGAAAACCTGGACTAGCATCCAAGAGACCCAGTACTTC,few,TRBJ2-5,TRBD2,TRBV27
CASSPTSLRGQTGELFF,TGTGCCAGCAGCCCGACCAGCCTGAGAGGGCAGACCGGGGAGCTGTTTTTT,NA,TRBJ2-2,NA,TRBV7-7
CAISENFWVSARPNYGYTF,TGTGCCATCAGTGAGAATTTTTGGGTGTCAGCGAGGCCTAACTATGGCTACACCTTC,few,TRBJ1-2,NA,TRBV10-3
CASSFRDRSNEKLFF,TGTGCCAGCAGCTTTAGGGACAGATCTAATGAAAAACTGTTTTTT,few,TRBJ1-4,TRBD1,TRBV7-9
CASSRENYEQYF,TGTGCCAGCTCTCGGGAGAACTACGAGCAGTACTTC,NA,TRBJ2-7,NA,TRBV2
CASSLWAGGSSYNSPLHF,TGTGCCAGCAGTTTATGGGCAGGTGGGAGCTCCTATAATTCACCCCTCCACTTT,NA,TRBJ1-6,NA,TRBV27
CASSFGGAREQFF,TGTGCCAGCAGTTTTGGAGGGGCCCGCGAGCAGTTCTTC,NA,TRBJ2-1,NA,TRBV12-3/TRBV12-4
CASSLEGGGEKLFF,TGTGCCAGCAGCTTAGAAGGGGGAGGTGAAAAACTGTTTTTT,few,TRBJ1-4,NA,TRBV7-6
CASSRGQGDEQYF,TGTGCCAGCAGCCGTGGACAGGGTGACGAGCAGTACTTC,few,TRBJ2-7,TRBD1,TRBV7-2
CASSSTGWADTQYF,TGTGCCAGCAGTTCAACCGGGTGGGCAGATACGCAGTATTTT,NA,TRBJ2-3,NA,TRBV6-6
CASGFRDSNTGELFF,TGTGCCAGCGGCTTCCGGGACAGTAACACCGGGGAGCTGTTTTTT,NA,TRBJ2-2,TRBD1,TRBV9